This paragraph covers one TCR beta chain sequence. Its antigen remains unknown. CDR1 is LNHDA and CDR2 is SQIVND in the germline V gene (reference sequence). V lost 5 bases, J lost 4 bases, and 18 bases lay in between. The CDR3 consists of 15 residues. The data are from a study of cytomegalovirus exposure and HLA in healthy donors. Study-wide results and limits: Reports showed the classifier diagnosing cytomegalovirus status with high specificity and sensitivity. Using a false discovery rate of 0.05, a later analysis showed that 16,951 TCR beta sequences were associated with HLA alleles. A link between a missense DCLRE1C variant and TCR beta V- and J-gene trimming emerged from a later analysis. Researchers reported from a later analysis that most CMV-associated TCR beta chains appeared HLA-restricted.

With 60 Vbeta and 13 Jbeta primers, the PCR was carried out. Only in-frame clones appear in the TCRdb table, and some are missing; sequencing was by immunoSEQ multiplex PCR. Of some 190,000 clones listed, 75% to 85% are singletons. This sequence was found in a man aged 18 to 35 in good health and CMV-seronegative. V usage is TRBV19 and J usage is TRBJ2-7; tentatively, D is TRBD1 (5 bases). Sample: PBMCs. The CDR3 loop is CASSGYRGPQYEQYF. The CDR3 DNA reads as TGTGCCAGTAGTGGCTATAGGGGCCCCCAATACGAGCAGTACTTC.